This passage covers 8 T cell receptor beta chains from one sample sequenced in a study of blood T cell repertoires in COVID-19. Clones were sequenced by immunoSEQ multiplex PCR, and TCRdb holds only the in-frame ones, with some missing. The sample carries some 87,000 clones, about three quarters recorded once. The sequencing sample was made of peripheral blood. Receptor source: a man aged 45-65 years who had recovered from COVID-19.

The chain employs TRBV7-9 and TRBJ1-2; no clear D gene. The V and J ends lost 0 bases and 5 bases respectively, with 10 bases between them. The CDR3 contains 14 residues. CDR1 and CDR2 (germline): SEHNR, FQNEAQ (reference sequence). CDR3 sequence reads: CASSLANGGYGYTF. DNA for the CDR3: TGTGCCAGCAGCTTAGCGAATGGCGGTTATGGCTACACCTTC.

The chain couples TRBV6-5 to TRBJ2-7, with TRBD2 matching over 8 bases. Looked up from germline, CDR1 is MNHEY and CDR2 is SVGAGI. The CDR3 extends over 14 amino acids. Trimming removed 8 bases from V and 5 bases from J; junction bases left unmatched: 11. The CDR3 DNA is TGTGCCAGCGACGCCGGCGGGGGGCCCCACGAGCAGTACTTC. Residues: CASDAGGGPHEQYF.

The chain recombines TRBV2 with TRBJ1-3; tentatively, D is TRBD1 (5 bases). V was trimmed by 1 base and J by 0 bases, leaving 7 bases between them. CDR3 length: 15 amino acids. CDR1 and CDR2 (germline): SNHLY, FYNNEI. The CDR3 reads CASSEDRSSGNTIYF. CDR3 nucleotide sequence: TGTGCCAGCAGTGAAGACAGGAGCTCTGGAAACACCATATATTTT.

About this clone itself: A junction end diverges from the germline sequence, so it may reflect a read error. The CDR3 DNA follows: TGTGCCAGCAGGTTGGTGAGGACCCAGTACTTC. Amino acids: CASRLVRTQYF. The chain is built from TRBV5-8 and TRBJ2-5; D is unclear. Germline V CDR1 and CDR2: SGHTS, YDEGEE. The CDR3 consists of 11 residues.

This clone was seen a few times. This rearrangement joins TRBV6-5 to TRBJ1-6, with D possibly being TRBD1 (5 bases). The CDR3 has 15 residues. The V end was cut by 2 bases, the J end by 6 bases, with 11 bases between. Germline V gives CDR1 MNHEY, CDR2 SVGAGI. The CDR3 reads CASSYGGSLNSPLHF. CDR3 nucleotide sequence: TGTGCCAGCAGTTACGGGGGGAGTCTTAATTCACCCCTCCACTTT.

This chain uses TRBV28 with TRBJ2-3; D may be TRBD1 (6 bases). Trimming shortened V by 6 bases and J by 3 bases, and 16 bases separated the two germline ends. Germline lookup yields CDR1 MDHEN and CDR2 SYDVKM. This CDR3 contains 15 residues. The CDR3 protein is CASSSQGLGTDTQYF. CDR3 bases: TGTGCCAGCAGCTCACAGGGCCTTGGTACAGATACGCAGTATTTT.

CDR3 nucleotide sequence: TGTGCCAGCAGCTCATCCGGGACTAGCGGGGGGTGGGAGACCCAGTACTTC. Translated: CASSSSGTSGGWETQYF. The chain carries TRBV7-2 and TRBJ2-5; 15 bases are a match to TRBD2. Germline V lookup: CDR1 SGHTA, CDR2 FQGNSA. Trimming removed 4 bases from V and 5 bases from J; junction bases left unmatched: 8. This CDR3 is 17 amino acids long. The variable domain in full, completed from reference TRBV7-2 and TRBJ2-5, reads GAGVSQSPSNKVTEKGKDVELRCDPISGHTALYWYRQSLGQGLEFLIYFQGNSAPDKSGLPSDRFSAERTGGSVSTLTIQRTQQEDSAVYLCASSSSGTSGGWETQYFGPGTRLLVL.

This clone was observed once. V usage is TRBV6-2 or TRBV6-3 and J usage is TRBJ2-7, with 12 bases lining up with TRBD2. The CDR3 is made up of 15 amino acids. V lost 1 base, J lost 13 bases, and 11 bases stayed unmatched. Germline V gene sequence: CDR1 MNHEY, CDR2 SVGEGT. CDR3 in DNA: TGTGCCAGCAGTTACTTCGCTAGCGGGGGGGCTATGGTATACTTC. As protein: CASSYFASGGAMVYF.